This T cell receptor (beta chain) was sequenced for a study of early T cells in non-severe SARS-CoV-2 infection. Study-wide background: RNA in bulk from unsorted whole blood was sequenced, and chains were unpaired. Broader study findings: The matching step, a VDJdb search, favored anti-spike CD8 responses and missed private and CD4 specificities.

This clonotype was detected only a few times. The antigen remains undetermined. CDR1 and CDR2 from the germline V gene are DFQATT and SNEGSKA (reference sequence). CDR3 length equals 15 residues. V lost 5 bases, J lost 0 bases, and 11 bases lay in between. Attached unique molecular identifiers marked individual cDNA molecules. TCRdb passed the 5' RACE reads through MiXCR, listing each CDR3 protein once. The table has fewer than 65,000 distinct CDR3 sequences, 4.5% to 7.5% seen once. This material consisted of whole blood, taken at baseline. The chain uses TRBV20-1 and TRBJ1-6; D is unclear. The clonotype comes from an adult who was a healthcare worker with PCR-confirmed SARS-CoV-2 infection or an uninfected control (not recorded which). CDR3 loop: CSAEMVSSYNSPLHF. The CDR3 DNA is TGCAGTGCTGAGATGGTTAGCTCCTATAATTCACCCCTCCACTTT.